This T cell receptor (beta chain) is drawn from a study of cytomegalovirus exposure and HLA in healthy donors. This PCR relied on a set of 60 Vbeta primers and 13 Jbeta primers. Method: immunoSEQ multiplex PCR; TCRdb's copy keeps in-frame clones and lacks some. This sample has 150,000 to 250,000 clones, with 70% to 80% found just once. The germline V and J ends were trimmed by 7 bases and 6 bases, with 21 bases remaining between them. CDR3 length: 15 residues. Per the germline V gene, CDR1 is MGHDK and CDR2 is SYGVNS. The TCR comes from a man aged 25-40 years in good health and CMV-seronegative. The V gene is TRBV25-1, the J gene TRBJ1-2; no firm D call. Sequenced material: PBMCs. CDR3 loop: CASKRGVGFMDGYTF. CDR3 DNA: TGTGCCAGCAAGAGAGGAGTTGGTTTTATGGATGGCTACACCTTC.